A single sample is the source of the 27 T cell receptor beta chains below, sequenced in a study of vaccination and CD4 T cells after COVID-19. Time point meaning: late sampling 161 to 241 days after vaccination in three convalescent patients. Treatment in this sample: roughly ten-day PBMC culture with coronavirus spike peptide pools or control peptides (ViraFEST assay). Sequencing of cultured CD4+ T cell DNA used the Oncomine TCR Beta short-read assay. Using its own MiXCR run on the PCR reads, TCRdb lists one record per CDR3 protein. Of tens of thousands of distinct CDR3 sequences listed, around a third were seen once; the top ten hold about an eighth. Their antigens remain unidentified. The input for sequencing was CD4+ T cells from blood, cultured in vitro, taken about 7 months after SARS-CoV-2 vaccination. All receptors derive from a human donor who had recovered from COVID-19.

The chain has TRBV7-8 and TRBJ2-3, with 8 bases lining up with TRBD2. Germline V CDR1 and CDR2: SGHVS, FQNEAQ. Trimming took 5 bases from V and 2 from J; bases not matched to a gene: 9. This CDR3 is built from 16 residues. CDR3 protein: CASSGAGGGFTDTQYF. In DNA form, the CDR3 reads TGTGCCAGCAGCGGGGCGGGGGGAGGATTCACAGATACGCAGTATTTT.

V gene TRBV7-8 combines with J gene TRBJ2-7; 10 bases align to TRBD2. The CDR3 contains 15 residues. The trim removed 1 base at V and 5 bases at J, leaving 5 bases unmatched. Looked up from germline, CDR1 is SGHVS and CDR2 is FQNEAQ. The CDR3 spells CASSLVVSGRNEQYF. DNA for the CDR3: TGTGCCAGCAGCTTAGTAGTTAGCGGGAGGAACGAGCAGTACTTC. Drawing the rest from reference TRBV7-8 and TRBJ2-7, the complete variable domain is GAGVSQSPRYKVAKRGQDVALRCDPISGHVSLFWYQQALGQGPEFLTYFQNEAQLDKSGLPSDRFFAERPEGSVSTLKIQRTQQEDSAVYLCASSLVVSGRNEQYFGPGTRLTVT.

This clonotype was detected once. The rearrangement links TRBV7-8 to TRBJ2-6; D is unclear. Trimming shortened V by 5 bases and J by 0 bases, and 14 bases separated the two germline ends. This CDR3 has 17 residues. In germline, CDR1 is SGHVS, CDR2 FQNEAQ. In DNA form, the CDR3 reads TGTGCCAGCAGCCTTCGCGACGGAAACTCTGGGGCCAACGTCCTGACTTTC. Amino acid sequence: CASSLRDGNSGANVLTF.

The chain joins TRBV9 to TRBJ1-1; D may be TRBD1 (5 bases). Trimming cost V 9 bases and J 4 bases, with 22 bases left between them. From germline, CDR1 is SGDLS and CDR2 YYNGEE. The CDR3 contains 15 residues. The CDR3 loop is CANGGFSPRGTEAFF. CDR3 nucleotide sequence: TGTGCCAACGGGGGATTTAGCCCTCGGGGCACTGAAGCTTTCTTT.

Judged by abundance, this clonotype is medium-sized (0.01 to 0.1%). The chain employs TRBV6-1 and TRBJ1-2; 9 bases map to TRBD1. CDR1 is MNHNS and CDR2 is SASEGT in the germline V gene. V lost 5 bases to trimming and J lost 12 bases; unmatched junction nucleotides: 7. CDR3 length: 12 residues. The CDR3 region is CASSPGQGRNTF. The CDR3 DNA follows: TGTGCCAGCAGTCCGGGACAGGGTCGGAACACCTTC.

J is TRBJ1-2 and V is TRBV29-1; D perhaps matches TRBD1 (6 bases). This CDR3 has 16 amino acids. Trimming stripped 3 bases from V and 5 bases from J, with 22 bases between. Germline CDR1 is SQVTM and CDR2 is ANQGSEA. This CDR3 is CSVDDRFRDKIYGYTF. The DNA of the CDR3 is TGCAGCGTTGATGACCGATTCCGGGACAAAATTTATGGCTACACCTTC.

This clonotype came up once. The V and J genes are TRBV6-1 and TRBJ2-5; 14 bases line up with TRBD2. The V segment lost 6 bases and the J segment 4 bases; nucleotides outside the gene matches: 13. This CDR3 has 18 residues. The V gene's germline CDR1 is MNHNS and CDR2 SASEGT. The CDR3 coding sequence is TGTGCCAGCAGGGGGGGGACTAGCGGGAGTGGTAGTGGAGAGACCCAGTACTTC. It encodes CASRGGTSGSGSGETQYF.

The CDR3 sequence: CASSYADNTEAFF. CDR3 nucleotides: TGTGCCAGCAGTTACGCGGACAACACTGAAGCTTTCTTT. The rearrangement uses TRBV6-5 and TRBJ1-1; unclear D gene. V was shortened by 2 bases and J by 2 bases, with 6 bases between the two germline ends. The germline gives CDR1 MNHEY, CDR2 SVGAGI. CDR3 length: 13 amino acids.

The V gene is TRBV20-1, the J gene TRBJ2-1, with 12 bases lining up with TRBD2. Per germline, CDR1 DFQATT and CDR2 SNEGSKA (reference sequence). Trimming removed 0 bases from V and 8 bases from J; junction bases left unmatched: 11. There are 17 residues in the CDR3. CDR3 sequence (DNA): TGCAGTGCTAGAGATCTGGGGGCTAGCGGGGGGGCCGATGAGCAGTTCTTC. Its protein product is CSARDLGASGGADEQFF.

The chain recombines TRBV24-1 with TRBJ2-2; 9 nucleotides agree with TRBD2. Trimming cost V 4 bases and J 5 bases; bases outside gene matches: 10. Germline values: CDR1 KGHDR, CDR2 SFDVKD. The CDR3 runs 17 residues. In DNA form, the CDR3 reads TGTGCCACCAGTGACACCGGACTAGCGAGCTCGACCGGGGAGCTGTTTTTT. Translating it yields CATSDTGLASSTGELFF.

This chain uses TRBV7-3 with TRBJ2-5; D not resolved. Trimming shortened V by 2 bases and J by 7 bases, and 11 bases separated the two germline ends. Per germline, CDR1 SGHTA and CDR2 FQGTGA. CDR3 length: 13 amino acids. The CDR3 DNA reads TGTGCCAGCAGCTTAGTCGGGCCGGGGACCCAGTACTTC. Translation gives CASSLVGPGTQYF.

This clonotype was seen more than once but under ten times. The CDR3: CASSLGRGGETQYF. The CDR3 bases are TGTGCCAGCAGCTTGGGGCGGGGGGGAGAGACCCAGTACTTC. This chain joins TRBV5-4 and TRBJ2-5, with TRBD2 identical over 9 bases. V was pared by 0 bases and J by 4 bases, with 1 base of the junction left unmatched. In germline, CDR1 is SGHNT, CDR2 YYREEE (reference sequence). This CDR3 has 14 amino acids. Combining the CDR3 with reference TRBV5-4 and TRBJ2-5 gives the whole variable domain ETGVTQSPTHLIKTRGQQVTLRCSSQSGHNTVSWYQQALGQGPQFIFQYYREEENGRGNFPPRFSGLQFPNYSSELNVNALELDDSALYLCASSLGRGGETQYFGPGTRLLVL.

The DNA of the CDR3 is TGTGCCAGCAGTTCCAGGACAATATACAATGAGCAGTTCTTC. Amino acid sequence: CASSSRTIYNEQFF. This rearrangement joins TRBV6-2 or TRBV6-3 to TRBJ2-1; D may be TRBD1 (5 bases). V lost 4 bases and J 4 bases, leaving 11 bases between the germline ends. The CDR3 covers 14 residues. CDR1 is MNHEY and CDR2 is SVGEGT in the germline V gene.

This clonotype appeared a few times. The rearrangement links TRBV11-2 to TRBJ1-1; D is unclear. Germline values: CDR1 SGHAT, CDR2 FQNNGV. The CDR3 extends over 13 amino acids. The V gene lost 2 bases and the J gene lost 4 bases, with 8 bases spanning the gap. The CDR3 DNA reads TGTGCCAGCAGCTTAACAGATCGCACTGAAGCTTTCTTT. Translating gives CASSLTDRTEAFF.

V gene TRBV20-1 combines with J gene TRBJ2-1, with TRBD2 matching over 7 bases. This CDR3 is 14 amino acids long. The V and J ends lost 6 bases and 7 bases, in that order; junction bases with no gene match: 12. Per the germline V gene, CDR1 is DFQATT and CDR2 is SNEGSKA (reference sequence). The CDR3 DNA follows: TGCAGTGCGGAGCGGGGCCGAGGTAAGAATGAGCAGTTCTTC. Translation gives CSAERGRGKNEQFF.

As regards this clonotype: A junction boundary mismatches the germline segment, possibly from a read error. The chain is built from TRBV7-2 and TRBJ2-5; D gene ambiguous. Germline V lookup: CDR1 SGHTA, CDR2 FQGNSA. This CDR3 is 13 amino acids long. CDR3 residues: CASSQDLGETQYF. The CDR3 region has the DNA TGCGCCAGCAGCCAAGATCTCGGGGAGACCCAGTACTTC. The full variable domain, in which reference TRBV7-2 and TRBJ2-5 provide the parts outside the CDR3, is GAGVSQSPSNKVTEKGKDVELRCDPISGHTALYWYRQSLGQGLEFLIYFQGNSAPDKSGLPSDRFSAERTGGSVSTLTIQRTQQEDSAVYLCASSQDLGETQYFGPGTRLLVL.

The chain is built from TRBV20-1 and TRBJ2-3; 8 bases are shared with TRBD2. V was pared by 0 bases and J by 0 bases, with 11 bases of the junction left unmatched. CDR1 DFQATT and CDR2 SNEGSKA come from the germline V gene (reference sequence). The CDR3 covers 18 residues. This CDR3 reads CSARDDRGGLPSTDTQYF. CDR3 bases: TGCAGTGCTAGAGATGACCGGGGGGGCCTCCCTAGCACAGATACGCAGTATTTT.

The table lists this clonotype with a few counts. This sequence joins TRBV27 and TRBJ2-5; 7 bases fit TRBD1. After removal of 9 bases from V and 5 bases from J, the junction contained 9 bases not matched to a gene. The CDR3 runs 13 residues. Germline V lookup: CDR1 MNHEY, CDR2 SMNVEV (reference sequence). CDR3 in DNA: TGTGCCAGGGGGACAGCAAAGGGGGAGACCCAGTACTTC. This encodes CARGTAKGETQYF.

This clonotype was observed a handful of times. J is TRBJ1-5 and V is TRBV7-2; TRBD1 matches at 7 bases. Unmatched junction bases numbered 8, after V lost 5 bases and J lost 4 bases. The germline CDR1 and CDR2 sequences are SGHTA and FQGNSA. This CDR3 contains 15 residues. The CDR3 spells CASSQEYRGNQPQHF. CDR3 nucleotide sequence: TGTGCCAGCAGCCAGGAGTACAGGGGTAATCAGCCCCAGCATTTT.

This clonotype was detected only a few times. The chain uses TRBV28 and TRBJ2-3; possibly TRBD2 for D (7 bases). There are 17 residues in the CDR3. V shed 2 bases and J shed 1 base, with 16 bases lying between them. Germline-derived CDR1 and CDR2 are MDHEN and SYDVKM. In nucleotides, the CDR3 is TGTGCCAGCAGTTTAGGTGCTTACGGGGGGCGCACAGATACGCAGTATTTT. It is translated as CASSLGAYGGRTDTQYF.

The chain combines TRBV7-8 with TRBJ2-2; D gene unclear. Trimming removed 0 bases at V and 1 base at J, with 12 bases between. Germline V gives CDR1 SGHVS, CDR2 FQNEAQ. The CDR3 extends over 17 amino acids. The CDR3, as DNA: TGTGCCAGCAGCTTAGCGCTTTTAGCCCGGAACACCGGGGAGCTGTTTTTT. This translates into CASSLALLARNTGELFF.

This clonotype was observed at least ten times. J is TRBJ1-1 and V is TRBV20-1; D not resolved. Germline CDR1 is DFQATT and CDR2 is SNEGSKA (reference sequence). The CDR3 spans 12 residues. Trimming took 2 bases from V and 1 from J, leaving 5 bases between them. The CDR3 protein is CSARRGNTEAFF. In nucleotides, the CDR3 is TGCAGTGCTAGACGCGGGAACACTGAAGCTTTCTTT.

The gene calls are TRBV11-3 and TRBJ2-1; TRBD2 agrees at 11 bases. Germline V CDR1 and CDR2: SGHNT, YENEEA. Unmatched junction bases numbered 7, after V lost 5 bases and J lost 7 bases. CDR3 size: 15 residues. The CDR3 DNA reads as TGTGCCAGCAGCACCCGACTAGCGGGAAGGAATGAGCAGTTCTTC. It yields the protein CASSTRLAGRNEQFF.

The rearrangement links TRBV28 to TRBJ2-3; 9 bases are shared with TRBD1. This CDR3 comprises 16 residues. Unmatched junction bases numbered 11, after V lost 6 bases and J lost 4 bases. Germline V gene data show CDR1 as MDHEN and CDR2 as SYDVKM. DNA for the CDR3: TGTGCCAGCAGAGCTACCGGGACAGGGTACCCAGATACGCAGTATTTT. It codes for CASRATGTGYPDTQYF.

This clonotype was counted only a few times. This rearrangement joins TRBV7-2 to TRBJ2-7; D is unclear. Germline values: CDR1 SGHTA, CDR2 FQGNSA. V lost 1 base, J lost 6 bases, and 13 bases lay in between. The CDR3 extends over 14 amino acids. CDR3 in amino acids: CASSLERRESEQYF. For the CDR3, the DNA is TGTGCCAGCAGCTTAGAACGAAGGGAAAGCGAGCAGTACTTC. The variable domain in full, completed from reference TRBV7-2 and TRBJ2-7, reads GAGVSQSPSNKVTEKGKDVELRCDPISGHTALYWYRQSLGQGLEFLIYFQGNSAPDKSGLPSDRFSAERTGGSVSTLTIQRTQQEDSAVYLCASSLERRESEQYFGPGTRLTVT.

This clonotype was counted a single time. V gene TRBV10-3 combines with J gene TRBJ1-1; D is undetermined. Germline-derived CDR1 and CDR2 are ENHRY and SYGVKD. V was shortened by 4 bases and J by 0 bases, with 9 bases between the two germline ends. The CDR3 totals 14 residues. The chain's CDR3 is CAISVAEVNTEAFF. The CDR3 DNA follows: TGTGCCATCAGTGTAGCAGAGGTGAACACTGAAGCTTTCTTT.

This clonotype was detected only a few times. The chain recombines TRBV6-5 with TRBJ1-1; D is unclear. CDR3 length: 13 amino acids. Germline loops: CDR1 MNHEY, CDR2 SVGAGI. V lost 1 base and J 0 bases, leaving 3 bases between the germline ends. CDR3 amino acids: CASSYYMNTEAFF. In DNA form, the CDR3 reads TGTGCCAGCAGTTACTACATGAACACTGAAGCTTTCTTT.